This TCR beta chain came from a study of OX40 agonist ivuxolimab in advanced cancers. This CDR3 is built from 15 residues. Germline V gene lookup returns CDR1 SGDLS and CDR2 YYNGEE. Losses at the gene ends were 0 bases for V and 5 bases for J; bases not matched to a gene: 5. This table comes from immunoSEQ multiplex PCR, and its TCRdb copy is limited to in-frame clones, with some not included. Among roughly 33,000 clones listed, around 83% were seen once. The sample in question was CD4+ or CD8+ T cells sorted from blood, obtained in a trial of the OX40 agonist ivuxolimab. This sequence was found in an adult with an advanced solid tumor such as melanoma, head and neck, liver or kidney cancer. The chain recombines TRBV9 with TRBJ1-1; 9 bases map to TRBD1. CDR3 protein: CASSVDQGQGTEAFF. CDR3 coding DNA: TGTGCCAGCAGCGTAGATCAGGGACAGGGAACTGAAGCTTTCTTT.